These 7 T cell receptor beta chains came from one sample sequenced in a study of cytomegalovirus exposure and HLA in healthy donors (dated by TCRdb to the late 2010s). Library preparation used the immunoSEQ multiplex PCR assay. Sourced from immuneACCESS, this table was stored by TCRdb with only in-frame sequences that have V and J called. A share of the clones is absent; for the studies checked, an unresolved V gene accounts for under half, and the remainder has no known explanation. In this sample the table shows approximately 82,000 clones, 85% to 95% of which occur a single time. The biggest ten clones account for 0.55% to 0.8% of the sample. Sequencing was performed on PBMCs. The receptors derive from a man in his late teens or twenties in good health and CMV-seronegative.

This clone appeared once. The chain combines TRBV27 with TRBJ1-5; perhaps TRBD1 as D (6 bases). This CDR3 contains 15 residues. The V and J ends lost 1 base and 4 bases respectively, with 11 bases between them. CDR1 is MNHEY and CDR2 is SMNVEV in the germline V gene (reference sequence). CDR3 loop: CASSLYGTPNQPQHF. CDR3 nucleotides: TGTGCCAGCAGTTTATACGGGACACCTAATCAGCCCCAGCATTTT.

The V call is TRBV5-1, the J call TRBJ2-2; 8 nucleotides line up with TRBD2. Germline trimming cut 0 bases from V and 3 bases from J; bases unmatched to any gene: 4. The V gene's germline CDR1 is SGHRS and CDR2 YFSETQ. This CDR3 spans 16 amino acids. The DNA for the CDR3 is TGCGCCAGCAGCTTGGAGGGACTAGGTTACACCGGGGAGCTGTTTTTT. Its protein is CASSLEGLGYTGELFF.

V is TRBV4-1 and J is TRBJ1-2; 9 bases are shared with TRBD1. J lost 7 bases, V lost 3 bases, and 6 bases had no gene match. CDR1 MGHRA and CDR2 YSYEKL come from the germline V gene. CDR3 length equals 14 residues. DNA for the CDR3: TGCGCCAGCAGCCATACACAGGGGGCTCCTGGCTACACCTTC. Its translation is CASSHTQGAPGYTF.

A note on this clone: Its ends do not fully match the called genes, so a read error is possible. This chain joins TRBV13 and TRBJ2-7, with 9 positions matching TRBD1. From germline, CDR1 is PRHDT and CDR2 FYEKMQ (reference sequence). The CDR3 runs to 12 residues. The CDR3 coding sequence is TGTGCCAGCAGCTCTCTACGGACAGGGGCGCTCTTC. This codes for CASSSLRTGALF.

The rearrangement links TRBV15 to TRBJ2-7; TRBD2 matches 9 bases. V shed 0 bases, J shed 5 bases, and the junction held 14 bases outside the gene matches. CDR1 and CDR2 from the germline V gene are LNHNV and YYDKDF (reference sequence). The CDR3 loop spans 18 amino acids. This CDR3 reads CATSREASGIFTLHEQYF. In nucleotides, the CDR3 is TGTGCCACCAGCAGAGAGGCTAGCGGGATCTTCACACTACACGAGCAGTACTTC.

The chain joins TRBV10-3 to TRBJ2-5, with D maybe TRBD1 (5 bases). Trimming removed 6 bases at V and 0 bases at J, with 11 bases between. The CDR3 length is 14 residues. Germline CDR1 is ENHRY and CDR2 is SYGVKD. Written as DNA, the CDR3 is TGTGCCATCAGGACAGCTACCGACCAAGAGACCCAGTACTTC. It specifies CAIRTATDQETQYF.

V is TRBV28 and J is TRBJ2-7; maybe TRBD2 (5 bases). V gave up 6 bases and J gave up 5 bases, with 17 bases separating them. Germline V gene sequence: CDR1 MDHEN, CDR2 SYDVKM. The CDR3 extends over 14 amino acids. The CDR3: CASRPNGPEDEQYF. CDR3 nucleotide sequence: TGTGCCAGCAGGCCGAACGGGCCGGAGGACGAGCAGTACTTC.